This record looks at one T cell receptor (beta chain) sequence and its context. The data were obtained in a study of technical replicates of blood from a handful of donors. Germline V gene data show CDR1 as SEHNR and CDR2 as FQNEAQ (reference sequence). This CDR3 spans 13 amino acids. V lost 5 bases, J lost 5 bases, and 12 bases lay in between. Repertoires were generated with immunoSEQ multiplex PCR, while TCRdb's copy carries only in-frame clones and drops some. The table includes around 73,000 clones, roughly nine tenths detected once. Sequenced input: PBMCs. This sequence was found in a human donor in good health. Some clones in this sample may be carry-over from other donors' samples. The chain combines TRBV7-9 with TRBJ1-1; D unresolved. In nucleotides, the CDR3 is TGTGCCAGCAGCGCAGAGGGAGCAACTGAAGCTTTCTTT. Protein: CASSAEGATEAFF.